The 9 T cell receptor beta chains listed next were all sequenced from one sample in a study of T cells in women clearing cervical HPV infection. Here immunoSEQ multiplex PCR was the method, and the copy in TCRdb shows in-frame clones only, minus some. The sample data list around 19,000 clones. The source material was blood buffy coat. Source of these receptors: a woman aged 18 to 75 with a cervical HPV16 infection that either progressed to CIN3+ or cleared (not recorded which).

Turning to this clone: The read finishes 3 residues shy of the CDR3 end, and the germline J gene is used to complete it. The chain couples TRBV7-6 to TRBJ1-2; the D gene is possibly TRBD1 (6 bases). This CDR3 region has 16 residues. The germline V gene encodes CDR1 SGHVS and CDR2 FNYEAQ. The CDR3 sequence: CASSLRGRPGTDTYTF. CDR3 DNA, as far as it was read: TGTGCCAGCAGCTTAAGGGGGAGACCTGGCACAGATACC.

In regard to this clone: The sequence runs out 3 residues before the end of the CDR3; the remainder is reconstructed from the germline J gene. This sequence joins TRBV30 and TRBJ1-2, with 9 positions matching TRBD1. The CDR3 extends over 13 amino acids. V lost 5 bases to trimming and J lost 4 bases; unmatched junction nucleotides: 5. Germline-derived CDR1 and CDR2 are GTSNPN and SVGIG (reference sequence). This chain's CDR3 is CAWGRGQGYGYTF. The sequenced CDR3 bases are TGTGCCTGGGGAAGGGGACAGGGCTATGGC.

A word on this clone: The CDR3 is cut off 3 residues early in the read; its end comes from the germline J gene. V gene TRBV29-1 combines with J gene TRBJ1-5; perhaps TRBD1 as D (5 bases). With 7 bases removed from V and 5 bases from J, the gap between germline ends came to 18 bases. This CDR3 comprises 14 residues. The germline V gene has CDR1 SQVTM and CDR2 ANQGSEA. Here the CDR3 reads CSAGESLGDQPQHF. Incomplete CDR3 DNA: TGCAGCGCTGGCGAGTCCTTAGGGGATCAGCCC.

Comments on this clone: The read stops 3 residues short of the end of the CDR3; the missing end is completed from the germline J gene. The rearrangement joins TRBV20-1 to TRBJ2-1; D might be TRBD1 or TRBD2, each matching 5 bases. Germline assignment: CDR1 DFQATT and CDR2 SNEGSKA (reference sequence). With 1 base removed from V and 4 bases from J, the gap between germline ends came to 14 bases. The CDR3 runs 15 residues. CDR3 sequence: CSARVGGEGYNEQFF. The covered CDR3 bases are TGCAGTGCTAGAGTGGGCGGAGAGGGGTACAATGAG.

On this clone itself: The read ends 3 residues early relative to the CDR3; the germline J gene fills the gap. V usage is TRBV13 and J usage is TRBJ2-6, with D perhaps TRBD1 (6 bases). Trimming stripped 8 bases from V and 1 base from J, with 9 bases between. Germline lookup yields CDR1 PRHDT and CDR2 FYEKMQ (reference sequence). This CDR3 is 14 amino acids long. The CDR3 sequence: CASRRGSGANVLTF. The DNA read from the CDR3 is TGTGCCAGCCGTAGGGGGTCTGGGGCCAACGTC.

The CDR3 loop is CASSSTGFQETQYF. The sequenced part of the CDR3 DNA is TGTGCCAGCAGCTCTACAGGGTTCCAAGAGACC. The chain carries TRBV11-2 and TRBJ2-5, with D possibly being TRBD1 (6 bases). Read coverage stops 3 residues before the CDR3 terminus; the germline J gene supplies the remainder. Germline-derived CDR1 and CDR2 are SGHAT and FQNNGV. The V end lost 4 bases, the J end lost 1 base, and 10 bases lay between the germline ends. The CDR3 has 14 residues. Full variable domain (remainder filled in from reference TRBV11-2 and TRBJ2-5): EAGVAQSPRYKIIEKRQSVAFWCNPISGHATLYWYQQILGQGPKLLIQFQNNGVVDDSQLPKDRFSAERLKGVDSTLKIQPAKLEDSAVYLCASSSTGFQETQYFGPGTRLLVL.

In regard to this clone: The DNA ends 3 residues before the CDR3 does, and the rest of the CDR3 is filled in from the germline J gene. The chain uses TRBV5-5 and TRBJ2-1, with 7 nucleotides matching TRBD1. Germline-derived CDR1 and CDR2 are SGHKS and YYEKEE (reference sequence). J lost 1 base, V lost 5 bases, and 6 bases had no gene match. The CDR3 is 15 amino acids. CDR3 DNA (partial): TGTGCCAGCAGTCAAACAGGGGAATCCTACAATGAG. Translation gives CASSQTGESYNE. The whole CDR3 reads CASSQTGESYNEQFF.

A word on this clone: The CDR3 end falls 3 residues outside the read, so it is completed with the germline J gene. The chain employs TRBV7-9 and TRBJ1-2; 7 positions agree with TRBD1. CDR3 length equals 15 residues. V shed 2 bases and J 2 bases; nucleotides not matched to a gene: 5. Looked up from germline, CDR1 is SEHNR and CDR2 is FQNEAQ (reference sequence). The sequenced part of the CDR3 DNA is TGTGCCAGCAGCTTACGACAGGGATCAAACTATGGC. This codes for CASSLRQGSNYG. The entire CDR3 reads CASSLRQGSNYGYTF.

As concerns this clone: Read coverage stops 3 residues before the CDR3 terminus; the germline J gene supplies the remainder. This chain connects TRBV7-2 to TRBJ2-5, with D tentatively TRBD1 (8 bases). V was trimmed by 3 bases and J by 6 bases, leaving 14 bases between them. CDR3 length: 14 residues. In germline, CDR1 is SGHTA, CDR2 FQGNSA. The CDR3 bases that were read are TGTGCCAGCAGCTTTACAGGGGGGGGTAAGACC. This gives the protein CASSFTGGGKT. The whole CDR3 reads CASSFTGGGKTQYF.